A single sample gave rise to the 10 T cell receptor beta chains below, sequenced in a study of OX40 agonist ivuxolimab in advanced cancers. Repertoires were generated with immunoSEQ multiplex PCR, while TCRdb's copy carries only in-frame clones and drops some. The sample lists tens of thousands of clones, about 90% occurring once. The source material was CD4+ or CD8+ T cells sorted from blood, sampled in a trial of the OX40 agonist ivuxolimab. The source of these receptors is an adult with an advanced solid tumor such as melanoma, head and neck, liver or kidney cancer.

The chain carries TRBV14 and TRBJ2-7, with D uncertain. Germline V gene lookup returns CDR1 SGHDN and CDR2 FVKESK. The CDR3 is made up of 15 amino acids. Trimming cost V 1 base and J 2 bases, with 12 bases left between them. The CDR3 nucleotides are TGTGCCAGCAGCCAAGTAAATCAATCGCCCTACGAGCAGTACTTC. Its translation is CASSQVNQSPYEQYF.

The chain carries TRBV21-1 and TRBJ1-4. TRBV21-1 is annotated as a pseudogene. The CDR3 has 14 amino acids. In nucleotides, the CDR3 is TGTGCCAGCAGCAAACACCACTACGGGGGAACACTGTTTTTT. Protein sequence: CASSKHHYGGTLFF.

V is TRBV6-5 and J is TRBJ1-1; 8 positions match TRBD1. The CDR3 consists of 12 residues. Germline loops: CDR1 MNHEY, CDR2 SVGAGI. The J segment lost 10 bases and the V segment lost 7 bases, leaving 8 bases of the junction unmatched. This CDR3 reads CASTHSTGAAFF. The CDR3 DNA is TGTGCCAGCACCCATTCGACAGGGGCAGCTTTCTTT.

The chain is built from TRBV7-9 and TRBJ2-3; 7 bases align to TRBD2. The junction had 6 bases not matched to a gene; V was cut back by 6 bases and J by 3 bases. CDR1 and CDR2 from the germline V gene are SEHNR and FQNEAQ (reference sequence). This CDR3 has 14 amino acids. The CDR3 sequence is CASRDGGMTDTQYF. The CDR3 DNA follows: TGTGCCAGCAGAGACGGGGGGATGACAGATACGCAGTATTTT.

The chain carries TRBV5-1 and TRBJ2-7; 8 bases map to TRBD2. The V gene's germline CDR1 is SGHRS and CDR2 YFSETQ. This CDR3 comprises 16 residues. J lost 3 bases, V lost 4 bases, and 12 bases had no gene match. The CDR3 spells CASSPTGLGFVYEQYF. The CDR3 bases are TGCGCCAGCAGCCCAACGGGACTAGGGTTTGTCTACGAGCAGTACTTC.

This clone has more than one count but fewer than ten. The V call is TRBV5-8, the J call TRBJ2-2, with no clear D. CDR1 and CDR2 (germline): SGHTS, YDEGEE. The CDR3 spans 13 residues. The V and J ends lost 2 bases and 5 bases respectively, with 7 bases between them. CDR3 sequence reads: CASSLYVTGELFF. CDR3 sequence (DNA): TGTGCCAGCAGCTTATACGTGACCGGGGAGCTGTTTTTT.

Only one count was recorded for this clone. This chain links TRBV5-1 with TRBJ2-5, with D unresolved. The ends were cut back, 0 bases at V and 4 bases at J, with 13 bases in the middle. The CDR3 runs to 15 residues. CDR1 SGHRS and CDR2 YFSETQ come from the germline V gene. This CDR3 is CASSLGFWKGETQYF. The CDR3 bases are TGCGCCAGCAGCTTGGGTTTCTGGAAAGGAGAGACCCAGTACTTC.

The chain has TRBV19 and TRBJ1-2, with TRBD1 as a possible D gene (5 bases). The CDR3 has 16 residues. V dropped 4 bases and J dropped 2 bases, with 17 bases sitting between them. CDR1 and CDR2 from the germline V gene are LNHDA and SQIVND (reference sequence). CDR3 region: CASSREGWQTNYGYTF. CDR3 nucleotide sequence: TGTGCCAGTAGTAGAGAGGGGTGGCAGACCAACTATGGCTACACCTTC.

This clone was recorded a few times. The chain joins TRBV7-2 to TRBJ2-2; D not resolved. The germline gives CDR1 SGHTA, CDR2 FQGNSA. Between the trimmed V and J ends, which lost 1 base and 6 bases, there was a span of 9 bases. The length of the CDR3 is 14 residues. This CDR3 reads CASSLGALAGELFF. CDR3 nucleotide sequence: TGTGCCAGCAGCTTAGGTGCGTTGGCCGGGGAGCTGTTTTTT.

CDR3 loop: CASSTQAKNIQYF. CDR3 sequence (DNA): TGTGCCAGCAGCACTCAAGCCAAAAACATTCAGTACTTC. The genes are TRBV7-2 and TRBJ2-4; no clear D. Germline loops: CDR1 SGHTA, CDR2 FQGNSA. CDR3 length equals 13 residues. Trimming took 5 bases from V and 0 from J, leaving 5 bases between them. The full variable domain, rest sourced from reference TRBV7-2 and TRBJ2-4, is GAGVSQSPSNKVTEKGKDVELRCDPISGHTALYWYRQSLGQGLEFLIYFQGNSAPDKSGLPSDRFSAERTGGSVSTLTIQRTQQEDSAVYLCASSTQAKNIQYFGAGTRLSVL.